The 8 T cell receptor beta chains below were found in one sample sequenced in a study of T-cell reconstitution after alpha-beta-depleted transplantation in children. TCRbeta library construction was performed incorporating unique molecular identifiers. MiXCR, run by TCRdb on the PCR reads, gives a single entry per CDR3 protein. The sample has around 680,000 distinct CDR3 sequences; approximately 16% are singletons. Sequencing used PBMCs from the stem cell graft donor, obtained from the stem cell graft. These receptors came from a human donor who donated a stem cell graft to a child with acute myeloid leukemia.

The rearrangement joins TRBV5-5 to TRBJ2-7; D is ambiguous. Germline loops: CDR1 SGHKS, CDR2 YYEKEE (reference sequence). V shed 0 bases and J shed 3 bases, with 10 bases lying between them. The CDR3 is 14 residues long. In DNA form, the CDR3 reads TGTGCCAGCAGCTTGGCGACGGCATTCTACGAGCAGTACTTC. This translates into CASSLATAFYEQYF.

This clonotype has ten or more counts. The chain employs TRBV20-1 and TRBJ1-2; D is unclear. Germline values: CDR1 DFQATT, CDR2 SNEGSKA (reference sequence). The V end lost 7 bases, the J end lost 5 bases, and 8 bases lay between the germline ends. The CDR3 is made up of 10 amino acids. The CDR3 DNA reads as TGCAGTGGGAATTGGTATGGCTACACCTTC. It yields the protein CSGNWYGYTF.

This clonotype was counted between two and nine times. The chain couples TRBV20-1 to TRBJ2-5; D uncertain. V was pared by 1 base and J by 4 bases, with 13 bases between. Per germline, CDR1 DFQATT and CDR2 SNEGSKA (reference sequence). The CDR3 runs 14 residues. In DNA, the CDR3 is TGCAGTGCTAGAGGCGGACCAACGACAGAGACCCAGTACTTC. Its translation: CSARGGPTTETQYF.

The chain carries TRBV5-6 and TRBJ2-1, with TRBD1 identical over 7 bases. The CDR3 loop spans 15 amino acids. Germline V gene lookup returns CDR1 SGHDT and CDR2 YYEEEE. V shed 3 bases, J shed 1 base, and the junction held 4 bases outside the gene matches. This chain's CDR3 is CASSSNRGSYNEQFF. For the CDR3, the DNA is TGTGCCAGCAGCTCCAACAGGGGATCCTACAATGAGCAGTTCTTC.

This clonotype was counted ten times or more. The V call is TRBV20-1, the J call TRBJ2-2; D might be TRBD2 (5 bases). V was pared by 2 bases and J by 5 bases, with 6 bases between. CDR1 and CDR2 from the germline V gene are DFQATT and SNEGSKA (reference sequence). This CDR3 region has 12 residues. CDR3 protein: CSARRRTGELFF. CDR3 nucleotides: TGCAGTGCTAGACGGAGGACCGGGGAGCTGTTTTTT.

This clonotype has just a few counts. The rearrangement joins TRBV7-9 to TRBJ2-7, with D hard to call. This CDR3 contains 15 residues. The germline V and J ends were trimmed by 5 bases and 2 bases, with 16 bases remaining between them. Per the germline V gene, CDR1 is SEHNR and CDR2 is FQNEAQ (reference sequence). The CDR3 spells CASSDPAAVAYEQYF. The CDR3 region has the DNA TGTGCCAGCAGCGACCCCGCGGCAGTGGCCTACGAGCAGTACTTC.

The chain employs TRBV5-6 and TRBJ1-5; no reliable D call. Trimming pared 0 bases from V and 2 bases from J, leaving 9 bases between. Germline V lookup: CDR1 SGHDT, CDR2 YYEEEE. The CDR3 extends over 15 amino acids. CDR3 loop: CASSLAMAGNQPQHF. CDR3 DNA: TGTGCCAGCAGCTTGGCCATGGCGGGCAATCAGCCCCAGCATTTT.

The sample holds a few counts of this clonotype. The rearrangement links TRBV28 to TRBJ2-4; 9 bases align to TRBD1. Looked up from germline, CDR1 is MDHEN and CDR2 is SYDVKM. J lost 6 bases, V lost 6 bases, and 3 bases had no gene match. The CDR3 has 13 residues. The CDR3 sequence is CASSLDRGNIQYF. The CDR3 coding sequence is TGTGCCAGCAGCTTGGACAGGGGAAACATTCAGTACTTC. Full variable domain (missing parts from reference TRBV28 and TRBJ2-4): DVKVTQSSRYLVKRTGEKVFLECVQDMDHENMFWYRQDPGLGLRLIYFSYDVKMKEKGDIPEGYSVSREKKERFSLILESASTNQTSMYLCASSLDRGNIQYFGAGTRLSVL.